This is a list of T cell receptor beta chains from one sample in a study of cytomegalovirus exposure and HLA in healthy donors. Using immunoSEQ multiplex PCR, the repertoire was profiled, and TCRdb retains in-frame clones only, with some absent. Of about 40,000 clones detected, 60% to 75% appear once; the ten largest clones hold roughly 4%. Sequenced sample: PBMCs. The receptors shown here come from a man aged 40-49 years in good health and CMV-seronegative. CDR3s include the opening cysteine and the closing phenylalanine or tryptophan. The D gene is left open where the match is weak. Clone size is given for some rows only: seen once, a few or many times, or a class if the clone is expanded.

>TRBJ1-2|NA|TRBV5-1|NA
TGCGCCAGCAGCTTGGACAGACCTCACTATGGCTACACCTTC
CASSLDRPHYGYTF
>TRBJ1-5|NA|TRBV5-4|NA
TGTGCCAGCAGCTCGTTGACGGGAACGTATAGCAATCAGCCCCAGCATTTT
CASSSLTGTYSNQPQHF
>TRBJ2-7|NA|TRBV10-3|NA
TGTGCCATCAGTGACTACTACGAGCAGTACTTC
CAISDYYEQYF
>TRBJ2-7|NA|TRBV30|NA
TGTGCCTGGGGGGCGGGGACCTACGAGCAGTACTTC
CAWGAGTYEQYF
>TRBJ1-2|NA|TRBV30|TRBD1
TGTGCCTGGAGTGTACTGGGGACAGGGGGCAGCTACACCTTC
CAWSVLGTGGSYTF
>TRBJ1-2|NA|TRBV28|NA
TGTGCCAGCAGTTTATCCCGGGGAGGGTATGGCTACACCTTC
CASSLSRGGYGYTF
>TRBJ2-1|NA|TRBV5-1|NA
TGCGCCAGCAGCAACCAAAACTATGAGCAGTTCTTC
CASSNQNYEQFF
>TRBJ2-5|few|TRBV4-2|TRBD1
TGTGCCAGCAGCCGACAGGGAGAAACCCAAGAGACCCAGTACTTC
CASSRQGETQETQYF
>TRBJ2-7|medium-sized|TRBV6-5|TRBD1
TGTGCCAGCAGTTACTCGGCAGGGGGCTCCTACGAGCAGTACTTC
CASSYSAGGSYEQYF
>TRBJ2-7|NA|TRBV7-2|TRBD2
TGTGCCAGCAGCCCTAGCGGGGGGTCCTACGAGCAGTACTTC
CASSPSGGSYEQYF
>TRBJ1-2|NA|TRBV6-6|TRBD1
TGTGCCAGCAGCATGGGCAGACAGGGGGACTATGGCTACACCTTC
CASSMGRQGDYGYTF
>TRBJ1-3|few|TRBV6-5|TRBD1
TGTGCCAGCAGTCTTGGACAGGGACCAAACACCATATATTTT
CASSLGQGPNTIYF
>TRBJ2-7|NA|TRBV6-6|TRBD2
TGTGCCAGCAGTTACGGGGGGGGAGGGTCCTCCGAGCAGTACTTC
CASSYGGGGSSEQYF
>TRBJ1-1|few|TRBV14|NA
TGTGCCAGCAGTCCTTTCGGGACTAAAGCTTTCTTT
CASSPFGTKAFF
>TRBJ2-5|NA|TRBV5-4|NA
TGTGCCAGCAGCTATGAGGGGGTGGAGACCCAGTACTTC
CASSYEGVETQYF
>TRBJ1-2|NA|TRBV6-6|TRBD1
TGTGCCAGCAGTTACTCGACAGGGGCCTTTTATGGCTACACCTTC
CASSYSTGAFYGYTF
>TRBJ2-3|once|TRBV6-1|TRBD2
TGTGCCAGCAGTGACACGGGACTAGCGGTAGATACGCAGTATTTT
CASSDTGLAVDTQYF
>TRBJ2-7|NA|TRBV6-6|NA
TGTGCCAGCAGTTACTCGGCCCTTTACGAGCAGTACTTC
CASSYSALYEQYF
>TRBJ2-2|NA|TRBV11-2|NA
TGTGCCAGCAGCTTAGTTACTATCGGGGAGCTGTTTTTT
CASSLVTIGELFF
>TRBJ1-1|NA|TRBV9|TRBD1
TGTGCCAGCAGCACCGGACAGGCGGGGAACACTGAAGCTTTCTTT
CASSTGQAGNTEAFF